The clone carrying this T cell receptor (beta chain) was observed at least ten times. The antigen remains undetermined. The study profiled TCR beta VDJ and CDR3 using genomic DNA as template. TCRdb re-analysed the reads in MiXCR, keeping a single row per CDR3 protein. The sample shows around 150,000 distinct CDR3 sequences, roughly 50% of them seen only once. Whoever was chosen for sequencing had shown CD8+CD57+ cell expansion by flow cytometry. A severe acquired aplastic anemia diagnosis applied to all patients. Patients had received no therapy at the time of blood sampling. These data belong to a study of CD8+CD57+ T cells in acquired aplastic anemia. About the study: DNA per sorted CD4+ or CD8+ sample ranged about 0.19 to 30 ug, averaging 3.2 ug.

Broader study findings: A significant difference in CD8+ Simpson's diversity between patients and controls was not found.

The CDR3 length is 13 residues. Germline V gives CDR1 LNHDA, CDR2 SQIVND (reference sequence). V dropped 3 bases and J dropped 4 bases, with 9 bases sitting between them. The specimen was sorted CD4+, CD8+, or CD8+CD57+ T cells (not recorded which) from PBMCs. This chain connects TRBV19 to TRBJ1-2, with D perhaps TRBD1 (5 bases). This receptor was obtained from a human donor with aplastic anemia. The CDR3 region is CASSIGTTYGYTF. The CDR3 DNA reads TGTGCCAGTAGTATTGGGACTACCTATGGCTACACCTTC.